This T cell receptor beta chain was sequenced during a study of cytomegalovirus exposure and HLA in healthy donors. Whole-study context: HLA-typed donors contributed 65 million to 85 million unique TCRs, which were held in an early data release. Overall study findings and caveats: Using the classifier, cytomegalovirus status was reportedly diagnosed with high specificity and sensitivity. Most TCR sequences showed up rarely, but some public TCRs showed up in many donors.

Trimming took off 4 bases at V and 3 bases at J, with 13 bases between the two ends. The CDR3 totals 15 residues. Looked up from germline, CDR1 is SGHNT and CDR2 is YYREEE (reference sequence). On this clone: No antigen is known for it.

With 60 Vbeta and 13 Jbeta primers, the PCR was carried out. Data came from immunoSEQ multiplex PCR; TCRdb stores just in-frame clones and leaves some out. The sample records approximately 100,000 clones, just under 70% being singletons. Sample: PBMCs. The chain combines TRBV5-4 with TRBJ2-2, with D maybe TRBD1 (7 bases). This receptor was taken from a woman in her sixties or seventies in good health and CMV-seropositive. The CDR3 is CASSQGGTDTGELFF. In DNA, the CDR3 is TGTGCCAGCAGCCAAGGAGGGACAGACACCGGGGAGCTGTTTTTT.